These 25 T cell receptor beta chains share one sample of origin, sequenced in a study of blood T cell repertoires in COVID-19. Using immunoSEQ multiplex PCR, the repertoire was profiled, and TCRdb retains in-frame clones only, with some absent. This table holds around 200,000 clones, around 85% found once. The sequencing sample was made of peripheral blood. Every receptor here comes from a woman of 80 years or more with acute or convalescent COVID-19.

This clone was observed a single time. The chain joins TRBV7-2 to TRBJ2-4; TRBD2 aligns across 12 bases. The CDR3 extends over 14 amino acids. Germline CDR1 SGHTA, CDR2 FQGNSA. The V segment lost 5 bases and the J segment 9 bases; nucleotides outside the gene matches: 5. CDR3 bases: TGTGCCAGCAGCCCCGGACTAGCGGGGAGCATTCAGTACTTC. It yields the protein CASSPGLAGSIQYF.

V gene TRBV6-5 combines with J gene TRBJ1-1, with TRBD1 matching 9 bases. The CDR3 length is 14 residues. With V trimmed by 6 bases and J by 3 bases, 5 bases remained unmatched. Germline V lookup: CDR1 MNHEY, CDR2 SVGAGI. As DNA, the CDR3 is TGTGCCAGCAGACCGGGACAGGGACACACTGAAGCTTTCTTT. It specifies CASRPGQGHTEAFF.

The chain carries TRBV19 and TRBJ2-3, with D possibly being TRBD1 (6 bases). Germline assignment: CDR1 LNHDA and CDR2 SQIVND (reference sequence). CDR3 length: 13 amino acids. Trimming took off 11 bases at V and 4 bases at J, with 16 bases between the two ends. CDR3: CAPLTTGADTQYF. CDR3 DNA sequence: TGTGCCCCACTCACGACAGGTGCAGATACGCAGTATTTT.

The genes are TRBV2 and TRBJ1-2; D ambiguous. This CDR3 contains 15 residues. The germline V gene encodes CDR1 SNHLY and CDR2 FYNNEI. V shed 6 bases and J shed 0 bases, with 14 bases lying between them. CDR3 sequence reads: CASSPFADSNYGYTF. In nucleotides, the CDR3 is TGTGCCAGCAGCCCCTTCGCAGACTCTAACTATGGCTACACCTTC.

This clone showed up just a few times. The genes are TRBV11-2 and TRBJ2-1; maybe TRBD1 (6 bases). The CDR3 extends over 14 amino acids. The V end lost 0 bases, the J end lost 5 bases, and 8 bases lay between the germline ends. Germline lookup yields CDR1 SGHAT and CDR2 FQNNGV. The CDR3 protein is CASSLEAGDNEQFF. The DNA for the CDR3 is TGTGCCAGCAGCTTAGAGGCAGGGGACAATGAGCAGTTCTTC.

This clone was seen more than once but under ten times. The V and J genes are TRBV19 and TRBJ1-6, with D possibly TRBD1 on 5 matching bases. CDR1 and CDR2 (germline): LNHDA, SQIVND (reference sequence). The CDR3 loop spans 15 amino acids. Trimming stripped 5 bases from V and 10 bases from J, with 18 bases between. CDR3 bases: TGTGCCAGTAGTCCTTCCGTGATGGGGGGATCACCCCTCCACTTT. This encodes CASSPSVMGGSPLHF.

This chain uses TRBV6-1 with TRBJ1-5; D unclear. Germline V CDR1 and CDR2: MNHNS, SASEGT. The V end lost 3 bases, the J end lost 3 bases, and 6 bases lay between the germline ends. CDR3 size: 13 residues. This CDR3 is CASSESVNQPQHF. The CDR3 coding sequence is TGTGCCAGCAGTGAGTCGGTCAATCAGCCCCAGCATTTT.

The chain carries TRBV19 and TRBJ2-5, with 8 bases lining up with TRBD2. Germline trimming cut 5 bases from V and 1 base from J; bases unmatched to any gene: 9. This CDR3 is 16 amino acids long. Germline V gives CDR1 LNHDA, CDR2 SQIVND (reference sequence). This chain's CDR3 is CASSAGGGHIQETQYF. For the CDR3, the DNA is TGTGCCAGTAGTGCCGGGGGGGGGCACATCCAAGAGACCCAGTACTTC.

CDR3 in amino acids: CASSRNSRTGSYGYTF. The DNA of the CDR3 is TGCGCCAGCAGCAGAAACTCTCGGACAGGGTCCTATGGCTACACCTTC. The chain links TRBV5-1 to TRBJ1-2, with 8 bases matching TRBD1. V trimming: 4 bases; J trimming: 4 bases; junction bases outside the gene matches: 12. CDR1 is SGHRS, CDR2 YFSETQ, per germline. The CDR3 has 16 residues.

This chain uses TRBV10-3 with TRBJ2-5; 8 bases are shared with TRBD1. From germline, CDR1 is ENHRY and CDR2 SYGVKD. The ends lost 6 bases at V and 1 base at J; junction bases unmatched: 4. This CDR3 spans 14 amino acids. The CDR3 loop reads CAIRGTGRQETQYF. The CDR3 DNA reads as TGTGCCATCAGGGGGACAGGTCGCCAAGAGACCCAGTACTTC.

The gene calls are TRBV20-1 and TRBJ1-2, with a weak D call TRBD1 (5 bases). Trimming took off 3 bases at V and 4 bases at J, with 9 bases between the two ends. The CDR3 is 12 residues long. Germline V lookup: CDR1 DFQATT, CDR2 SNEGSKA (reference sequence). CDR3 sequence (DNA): TGCAGTGCTAGTGGGGCTTCCTATGGCTACACCTTC. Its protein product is CSASGASYGYTF.

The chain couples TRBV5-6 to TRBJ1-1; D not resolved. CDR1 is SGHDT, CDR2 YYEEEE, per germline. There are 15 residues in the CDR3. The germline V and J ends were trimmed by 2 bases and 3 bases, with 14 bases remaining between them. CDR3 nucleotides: TGTGCCAGCAGCTTCGGGGTGCGGGTGGACACTGAAGCTTTCTTT. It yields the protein CASSFGVRVDTEAFF.

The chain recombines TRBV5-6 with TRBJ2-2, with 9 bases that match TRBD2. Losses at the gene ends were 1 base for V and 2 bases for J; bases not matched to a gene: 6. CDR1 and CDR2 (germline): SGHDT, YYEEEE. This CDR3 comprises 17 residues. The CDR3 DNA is TGTGCCAGCAGCTTGTCTAGCGGGGACCCAAACACCGGGGAGCTGTTTTTT. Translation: CASSLSSGDPNTGELFF.

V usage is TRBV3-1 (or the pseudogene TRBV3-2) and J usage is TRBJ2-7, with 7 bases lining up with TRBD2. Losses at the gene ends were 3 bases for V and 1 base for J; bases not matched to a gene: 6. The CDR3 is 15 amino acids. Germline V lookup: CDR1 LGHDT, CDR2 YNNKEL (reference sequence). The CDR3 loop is CASSQGPSGSYEQYF. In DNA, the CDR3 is TGTGCCAGCAGCCAGGGGCCTAGCGGTTCCTACGAGCAGTACTTC.

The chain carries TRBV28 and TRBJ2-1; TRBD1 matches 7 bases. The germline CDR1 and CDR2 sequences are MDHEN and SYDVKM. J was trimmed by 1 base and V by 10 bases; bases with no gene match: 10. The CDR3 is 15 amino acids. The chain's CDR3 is CAIARTGPSYNEQFF. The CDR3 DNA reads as TGTGCCATCGCCCGGACAGGCCCATCCTACAATGAGCAGTTCTTC.

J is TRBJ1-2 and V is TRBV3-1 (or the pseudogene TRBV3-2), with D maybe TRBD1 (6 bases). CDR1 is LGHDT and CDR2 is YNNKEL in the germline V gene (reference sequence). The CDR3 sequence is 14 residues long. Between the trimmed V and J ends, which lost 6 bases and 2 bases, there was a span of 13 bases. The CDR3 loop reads CASSPRGLNYGYTF. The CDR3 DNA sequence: TGTGCCAGCAGTCCCAGGGGTCTCAACTATGGCTACACCTTC.

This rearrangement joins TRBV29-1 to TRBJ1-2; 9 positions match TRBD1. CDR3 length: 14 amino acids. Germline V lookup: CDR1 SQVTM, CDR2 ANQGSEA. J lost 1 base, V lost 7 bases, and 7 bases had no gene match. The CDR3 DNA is TGCAGCGGGTCCGGGACAGGGTATAACTATGGCTACACCTTC. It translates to CSGSGTGYNYGYTF.

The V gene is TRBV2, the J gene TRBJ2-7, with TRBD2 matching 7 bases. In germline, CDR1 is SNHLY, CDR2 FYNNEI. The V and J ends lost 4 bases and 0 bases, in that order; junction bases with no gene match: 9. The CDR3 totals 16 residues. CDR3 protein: CASSGLGRGSSYEQYF. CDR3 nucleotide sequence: TGTGCCAGCAGTGGGCTGGGACGCGGGAGCTCCTACGAGCAGTACTTC.

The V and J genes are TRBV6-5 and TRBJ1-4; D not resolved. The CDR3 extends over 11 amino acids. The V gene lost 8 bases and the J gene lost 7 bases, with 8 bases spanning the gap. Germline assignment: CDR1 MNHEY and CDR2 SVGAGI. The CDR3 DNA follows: TGTGCCAGCCACGAGGGTGAAAAACTGTTTTTT. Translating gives CASHEGEKLFF.

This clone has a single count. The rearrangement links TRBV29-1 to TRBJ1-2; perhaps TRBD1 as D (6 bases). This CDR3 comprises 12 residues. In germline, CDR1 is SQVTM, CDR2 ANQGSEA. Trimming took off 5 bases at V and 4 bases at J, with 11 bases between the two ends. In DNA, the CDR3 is TGCAGCGTTTGGACAGCCGTCTATGGCTACACCTTC. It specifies CSVWTAVYGYTF.

In nucleotides, the CDR3 is TGTGCCAGCTCCCCCTCTGGCAGGGGGCTTGTGAACACTGAAGCTTTCTTT. It specifies CASSPSGRGLVNTEAFF. The genes are TRBV18 and TRBJ1-1, with 8 nucleotides matching TRBD1. Germline assignment: CDR1 KGHSH and CDR2 LQKENI. The CDR3 is made up of 17 amino acids. Trimming cost V 6 bases and J 0 bases; bases outside gene matches: 12. The whole variable domain, remainder taken from reference TRBV18 and TRBJ1-1, is NAGVMQNPRHLVRRRGQEARLRCSPMKGHSHVYWYRQLPEEGLKFMVYLQKENIIDESGMPKERFSAEFPKEGPSILRIQQVVRGDSAAYFCASSPSGRGLVNTEAFFGQGTRLTVV.

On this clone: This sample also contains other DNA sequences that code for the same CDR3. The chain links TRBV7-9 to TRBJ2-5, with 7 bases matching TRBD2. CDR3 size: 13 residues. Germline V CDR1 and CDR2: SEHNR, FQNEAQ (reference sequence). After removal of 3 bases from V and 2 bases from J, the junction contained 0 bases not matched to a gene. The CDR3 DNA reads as TGTGCCAGCAGCTTTAGCGGGCAAGAGACCCAGTACTTC. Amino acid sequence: CASSFSGQETQYF.

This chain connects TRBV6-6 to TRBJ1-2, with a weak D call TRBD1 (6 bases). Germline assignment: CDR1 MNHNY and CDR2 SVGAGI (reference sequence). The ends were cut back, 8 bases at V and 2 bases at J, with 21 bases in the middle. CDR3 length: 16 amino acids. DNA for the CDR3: TGTGCCAGCGGCTGGGGGGGGGCCAATGCCAACTATGGCTACACCTTC. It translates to CASGWGGANANYGYTF.

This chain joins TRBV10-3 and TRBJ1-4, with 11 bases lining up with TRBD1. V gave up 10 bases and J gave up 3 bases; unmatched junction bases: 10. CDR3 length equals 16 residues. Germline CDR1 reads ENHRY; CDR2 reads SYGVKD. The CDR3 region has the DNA TGTGCCACCAGGACAGGGGGCCCTTGGGCTAATGAAAAACTGTTTTTT. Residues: CATRTGGPWANEKLFF.

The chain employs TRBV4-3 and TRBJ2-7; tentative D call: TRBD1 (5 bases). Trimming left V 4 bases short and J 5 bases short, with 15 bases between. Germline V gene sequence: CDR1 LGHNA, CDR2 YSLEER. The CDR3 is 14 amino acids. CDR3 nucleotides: TGCGCCAGCAGCCGCGCCCCAGGGCGCGACGAGCAGTACTTC. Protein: CASSRAPGRDEQYF.